This TCR beta chain was recorded in a study of early T cells in non-severe SARS-CoV-2 infection. V lost 3 bases and J lost 0, with 16 bases in between. CDR3 size: 17 residues. Germline values: CDR1 SGHRS, CDR2 YFSETQ. This clonotype is labeled as medium-sized. From the 5' RACE reads, TCRdb called clonotypes with MiXCR, one entry per CDR3 protein. The sample contains about 80,000 distinct CDR3 sequences, 10% to 15% of which appear only once. Sequencing used whole blood, obtained at baseline. This chain links TRBV5-1 with TRBJ2-1; D ambiguous. The source of this sequence is an adult who was a healthcare worker with PCR-confirmed SARS-CoV-2 infection or an uninfected control (not recorded which). The donor label of this sample is uncertain. The CDR3: CASSWTVGPSSYNEQFF. The CDR3 nucleotides are TGCGCCAGCAGCTGGACCGTAGGGCCTAGCTCCTACAATGAGCAGTTCTTC.